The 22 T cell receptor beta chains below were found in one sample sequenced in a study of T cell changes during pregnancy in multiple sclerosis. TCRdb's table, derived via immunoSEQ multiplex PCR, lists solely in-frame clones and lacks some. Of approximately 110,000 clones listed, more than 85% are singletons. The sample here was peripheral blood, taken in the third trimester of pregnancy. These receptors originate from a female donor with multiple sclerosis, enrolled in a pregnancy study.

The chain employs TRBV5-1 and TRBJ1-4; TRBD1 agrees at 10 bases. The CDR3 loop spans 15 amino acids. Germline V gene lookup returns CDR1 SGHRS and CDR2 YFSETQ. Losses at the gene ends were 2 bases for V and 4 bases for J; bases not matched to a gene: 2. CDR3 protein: CASSFGTGVNEKLFF. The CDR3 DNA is TGCGCCAGCAGCTTTGGGACAGGGGTTAATGAAAAACTGTTTTTT.

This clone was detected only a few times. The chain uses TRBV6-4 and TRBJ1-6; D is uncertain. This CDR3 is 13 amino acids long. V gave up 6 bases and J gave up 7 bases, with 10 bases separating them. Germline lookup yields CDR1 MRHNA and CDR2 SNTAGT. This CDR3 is CASSQTWNSPLHF. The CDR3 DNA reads TGTGCCAGCAGCCAGACTTGGAATTCACCCCTCCACTTT.

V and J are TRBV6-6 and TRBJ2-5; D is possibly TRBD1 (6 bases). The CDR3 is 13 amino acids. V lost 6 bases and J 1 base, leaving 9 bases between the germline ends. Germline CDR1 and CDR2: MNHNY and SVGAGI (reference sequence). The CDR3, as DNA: TGTGCCAGCAGGTTCAGGGGCCAAGAGACCCAGTACTTC. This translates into CASRFRGQETQYF.

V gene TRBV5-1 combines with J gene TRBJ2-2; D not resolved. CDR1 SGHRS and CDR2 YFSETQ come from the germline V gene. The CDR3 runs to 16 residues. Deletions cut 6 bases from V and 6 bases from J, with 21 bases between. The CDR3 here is CASTSLEKLAAGELFF. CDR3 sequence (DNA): TGCGCCAGCACCTCTCTAGAGAAGTTGGCGGCCGGGGAGCTGTTTTTT.

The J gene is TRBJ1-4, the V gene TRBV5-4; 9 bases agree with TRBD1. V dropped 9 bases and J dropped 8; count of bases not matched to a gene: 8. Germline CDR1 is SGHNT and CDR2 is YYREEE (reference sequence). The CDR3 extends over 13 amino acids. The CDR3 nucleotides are TGTGCCACCACGGACAGGGGAAACGAAAAACTGTTTTTT. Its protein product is CATTDRGNEKLFF. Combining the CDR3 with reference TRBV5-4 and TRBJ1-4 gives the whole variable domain ETGVTQSPTHLIKTRGQQVTLRCSSQSGHNTVSWYQQALGQGPQFIFQYYREEENGRGNFPPRFSGLQFPNYSSELNVNALELDDSALYLCATTDRGNEKLFFGSGTQLSVL.

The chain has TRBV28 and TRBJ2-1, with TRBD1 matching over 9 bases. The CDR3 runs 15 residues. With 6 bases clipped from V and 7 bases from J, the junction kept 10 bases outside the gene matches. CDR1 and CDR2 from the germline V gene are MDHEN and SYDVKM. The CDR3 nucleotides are TGTGCCAGCAGGGATGGGACAGGGAGGAGGAATGAGCAGTTCTTC. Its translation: CASRDGTGRRNEQFF. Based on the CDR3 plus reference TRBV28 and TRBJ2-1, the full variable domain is DVKVTQSSRYLVKRTGEKVFLECVQDMDHENMFWYRQDPGLGLRLIYFSYDVKMKEKGDIPEGYSVSREKKERFSLILESASTNQTSMYLCASRDGTGRRNEQFFGPGTRLTVL.

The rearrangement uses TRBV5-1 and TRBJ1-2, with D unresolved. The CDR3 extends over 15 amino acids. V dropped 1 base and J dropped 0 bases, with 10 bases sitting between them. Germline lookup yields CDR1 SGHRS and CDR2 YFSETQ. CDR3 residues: CASSLTDGTNYGYTF. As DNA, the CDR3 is TGCGCCAGCAGCTTGACAGACGGAACTAACTATGGCTACACCTTC.

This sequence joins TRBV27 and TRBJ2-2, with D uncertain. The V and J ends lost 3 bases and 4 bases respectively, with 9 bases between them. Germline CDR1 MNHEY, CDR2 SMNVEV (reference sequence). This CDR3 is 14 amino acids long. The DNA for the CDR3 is TGTGCCAGCAGTTTGTTCAGCGTCACCGGGGAGCTGTTTTTT. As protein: CASSLFSVTGELFF.

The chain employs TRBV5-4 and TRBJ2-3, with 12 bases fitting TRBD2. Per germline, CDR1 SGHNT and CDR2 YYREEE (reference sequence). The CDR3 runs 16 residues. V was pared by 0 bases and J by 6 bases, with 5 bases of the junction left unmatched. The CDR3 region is CASSLGLAGEGDTQYF. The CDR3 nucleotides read TGTGCCAGCAGCTTGGGACTAGCGGGAGAGGGGGATACGCAGTATTTT.

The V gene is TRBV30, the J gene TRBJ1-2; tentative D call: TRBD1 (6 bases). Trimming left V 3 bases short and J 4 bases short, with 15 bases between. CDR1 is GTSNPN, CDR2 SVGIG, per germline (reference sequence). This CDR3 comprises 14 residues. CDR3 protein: CAWSEQGFSYGYTF. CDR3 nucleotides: TGTGCCTGGAGCGAACAGGGTTTTAGCTATGGCTACACCTTC.

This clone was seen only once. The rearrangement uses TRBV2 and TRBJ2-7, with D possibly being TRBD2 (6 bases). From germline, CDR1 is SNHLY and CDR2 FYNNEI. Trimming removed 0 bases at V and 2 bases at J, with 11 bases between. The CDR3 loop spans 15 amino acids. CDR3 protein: CASSEAGTPTYEQYF. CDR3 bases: TGTGCCAGCAGTGAAGCCGGGACTCCCACCTACGAGCAGTACTTC.

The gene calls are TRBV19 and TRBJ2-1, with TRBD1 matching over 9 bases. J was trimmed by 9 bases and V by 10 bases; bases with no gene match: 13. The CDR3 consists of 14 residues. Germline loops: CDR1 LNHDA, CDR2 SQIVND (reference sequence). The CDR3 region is CATTQGQGASEQFF. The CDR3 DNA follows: TGTGCCACCACGCAGGGACAGGGAGCAAGTGAGCAGTTCTTC.

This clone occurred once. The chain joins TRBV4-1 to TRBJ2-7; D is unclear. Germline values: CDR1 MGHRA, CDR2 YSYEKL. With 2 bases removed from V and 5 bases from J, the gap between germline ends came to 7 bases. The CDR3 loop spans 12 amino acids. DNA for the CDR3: TGCGCCAGCAGCCAAAAGCGCAACGAGCAGTACTTC. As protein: CASSQKRNEQYF.

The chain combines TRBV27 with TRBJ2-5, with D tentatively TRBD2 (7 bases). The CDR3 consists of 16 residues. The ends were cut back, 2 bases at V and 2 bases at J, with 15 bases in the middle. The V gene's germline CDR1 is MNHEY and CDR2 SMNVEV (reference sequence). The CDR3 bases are TGTGCCAGCAGTTTAAGGGGGGGAGCGGGGCAAGAGACCCAGTACTTC. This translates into CASSLRGGAGQETQYF.

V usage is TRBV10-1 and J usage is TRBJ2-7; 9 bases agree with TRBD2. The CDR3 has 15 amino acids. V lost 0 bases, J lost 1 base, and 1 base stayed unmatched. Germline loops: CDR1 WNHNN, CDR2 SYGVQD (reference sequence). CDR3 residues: CASSESGLASYEQYF. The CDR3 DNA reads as TGCGCCAGCAGTGAGTCGGGACTAGCTTCCTACGAGCAGTACTTC.

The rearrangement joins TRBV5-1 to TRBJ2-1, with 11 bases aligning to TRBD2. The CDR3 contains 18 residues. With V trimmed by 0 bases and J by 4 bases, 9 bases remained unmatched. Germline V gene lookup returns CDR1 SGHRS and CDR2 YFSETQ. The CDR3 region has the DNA TGCGCCAGCAGCTTGGGCGGACCTACTAGCGGGGGTTACAATGAGCAGTTCTTC. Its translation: CASSLGGPTSGGYNEQFF.

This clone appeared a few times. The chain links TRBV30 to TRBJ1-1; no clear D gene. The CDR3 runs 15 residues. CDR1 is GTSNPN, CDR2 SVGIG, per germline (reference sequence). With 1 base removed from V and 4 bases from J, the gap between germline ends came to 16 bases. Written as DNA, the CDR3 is TGTGCCTGGAGTGGGATAGGAGGTTGGAGCACTGAAGCTTTCTTT. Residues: CAWSGIGGWSTEAFF.

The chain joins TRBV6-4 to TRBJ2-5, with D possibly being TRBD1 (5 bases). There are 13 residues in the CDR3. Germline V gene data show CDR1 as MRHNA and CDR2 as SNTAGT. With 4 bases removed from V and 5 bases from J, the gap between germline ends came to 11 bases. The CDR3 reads CASSVARGETQYF. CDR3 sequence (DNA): TGTGCCAGCAGTGTGGCTAGGGGCGAGACCCAGTACTTC.

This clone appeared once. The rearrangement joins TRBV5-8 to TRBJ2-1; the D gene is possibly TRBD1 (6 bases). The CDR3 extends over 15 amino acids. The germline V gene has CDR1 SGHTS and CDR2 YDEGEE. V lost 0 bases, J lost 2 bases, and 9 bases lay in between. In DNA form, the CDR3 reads TGTGCCAGCAGCTTGGGGCCAGGGGCCTACAATGAGCAGTTCTTC. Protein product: CASSLGPGAYNEQFF.

In DNA, the CDR3 is TGTGCCACCCCGAAAAGTCCTCGCGCTGCTCCGGGACAGGGTAACACCGGGGAGCTGTTTTTT. Residues: CATPKSPRAAPGQGNTGELFF. V gene TRBV19 combines with J gene TRBJ2-2; the match to TRBD1 covers 9 bases. Germline values: CDR1 LNHDA, CDR2 SQIVND (reference sequence). Trimming at V came to 10 bases and at J to 2 bases, leaving 26 bases not matched to a gene. The CDR3 contains 21 residues.

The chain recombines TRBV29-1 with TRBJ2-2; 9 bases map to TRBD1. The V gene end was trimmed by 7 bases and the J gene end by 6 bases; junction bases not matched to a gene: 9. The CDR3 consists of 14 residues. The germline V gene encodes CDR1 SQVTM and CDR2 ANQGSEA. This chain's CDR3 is CSGSRTGEAGELFF. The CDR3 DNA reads TGCAGCGGTTCTCGGACAGGGGAGGCCGGGGAGCTGTTTTTT.

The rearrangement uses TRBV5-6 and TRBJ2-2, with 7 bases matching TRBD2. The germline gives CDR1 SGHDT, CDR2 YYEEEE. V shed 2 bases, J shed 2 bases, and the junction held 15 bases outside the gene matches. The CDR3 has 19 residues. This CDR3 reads CASSLAGLWDSINTGELFF. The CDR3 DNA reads TGTGCCAGCAGCTTAGCGGGACTCTGGGATAGTATAAACACCGGGGAGCTGTTTTTT.